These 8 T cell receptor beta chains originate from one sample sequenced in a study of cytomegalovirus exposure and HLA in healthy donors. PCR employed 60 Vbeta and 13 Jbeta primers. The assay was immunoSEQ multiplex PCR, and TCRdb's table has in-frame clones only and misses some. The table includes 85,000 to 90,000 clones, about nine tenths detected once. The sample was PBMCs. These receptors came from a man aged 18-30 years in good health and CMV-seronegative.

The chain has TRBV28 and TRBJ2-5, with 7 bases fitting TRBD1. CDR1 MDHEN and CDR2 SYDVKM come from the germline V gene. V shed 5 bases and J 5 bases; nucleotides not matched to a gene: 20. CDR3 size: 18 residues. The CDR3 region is CASSTTGTAPGSRETQYF. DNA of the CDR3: TGTGCCAGCAGTACCACCGGGACAGCCCCAGGGTCACGGGAGACCCAGTACTTC.

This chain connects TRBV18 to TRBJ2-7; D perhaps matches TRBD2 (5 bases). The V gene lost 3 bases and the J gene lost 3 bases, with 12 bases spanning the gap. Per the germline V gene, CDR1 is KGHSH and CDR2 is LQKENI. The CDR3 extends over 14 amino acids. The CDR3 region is CASSPPHGGYEQYF. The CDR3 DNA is TGTGCCAGCTCACCCCCGCACGGAGGCTACGAGCAGTACTTC.

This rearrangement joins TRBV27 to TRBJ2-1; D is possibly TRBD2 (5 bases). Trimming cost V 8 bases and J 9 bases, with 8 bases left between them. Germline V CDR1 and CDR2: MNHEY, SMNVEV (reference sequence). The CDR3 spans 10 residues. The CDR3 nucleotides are TGTGCCAGCGGGAGTGCTGAGCAGTTCTTC. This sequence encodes CASGSAEQFF.

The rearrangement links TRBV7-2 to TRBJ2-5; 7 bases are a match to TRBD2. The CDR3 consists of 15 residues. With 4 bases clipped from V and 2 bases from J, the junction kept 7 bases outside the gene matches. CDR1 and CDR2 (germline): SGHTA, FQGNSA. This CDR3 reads CASSSTGRLQETQYF. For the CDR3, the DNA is TGTGCCAGCAGCTCGACCGGGAGGCTACAAGAGACCCAGTACTTC.

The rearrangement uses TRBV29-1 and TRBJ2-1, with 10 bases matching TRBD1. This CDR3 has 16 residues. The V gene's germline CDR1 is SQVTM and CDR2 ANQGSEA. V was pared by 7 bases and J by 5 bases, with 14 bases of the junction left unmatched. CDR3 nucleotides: TGCAGCGGGACCGGGACAGGGGTTTTAGCGCACAATGAGCAGTTCTTC. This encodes CSGTGTGVLAHNEQFF.

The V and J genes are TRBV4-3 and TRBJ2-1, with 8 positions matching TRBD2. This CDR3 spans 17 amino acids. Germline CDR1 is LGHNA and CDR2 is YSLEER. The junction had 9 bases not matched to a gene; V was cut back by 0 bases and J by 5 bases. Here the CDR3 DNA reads TGCGCCAGCAGCCAAGATCGAGGGACTAGAGCAAACAATGAGCAGTTCTTC. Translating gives CASSQDRGTRANNEQFF.

The CDR3 sequence is CASSRTSGSTYEQYF. Here the CDR3 DNA reads TGTGCCAGCTCAAGGACTAGCGGGAGTACCTACGAGCAGTACTTC. The chain joins TRBV2 to TRBJ2-7; the match to TRBD2 covers 13 bases. Germline-derived CDR1 and CDR2 are SNHLY and FYNNEI. V shed 8 bases, J shed 2 bases, and the junction held 6 bases outside the gene matches. The CDR3 is 15 residues long. Full variable domain (missing parts from reference TRBV2 and TRBJ2-7): EPEVTQTPSHQVTQMGQEVILRCVPISNHLYFYWYRQILGQKVEFLVSFYNNEISEKSEIFDDQFSVERPDGSNFTLKIRSTKLEDSAMYFCASSRTSGSTYEQYFGPGTRLTVT.

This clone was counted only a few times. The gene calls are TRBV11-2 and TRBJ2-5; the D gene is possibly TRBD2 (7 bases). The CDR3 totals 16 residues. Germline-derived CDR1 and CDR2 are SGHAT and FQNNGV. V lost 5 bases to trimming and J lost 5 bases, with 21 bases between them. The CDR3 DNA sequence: TGTGCCAGCAGCCGGGGGGCCCGACCGTACGGGGAGACCCAGTACTTC. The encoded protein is CASSRGARPYGETQYF.